Included here is one T cell receptor (beta chain) sequence, with context. V lost 0 bases and J lost 1, with 7 bases in between. This CDR3 is 14 amino acids long. Germline CDR1 and CDR2: LGHNA and YSLEER. The record originates from a study of blood T cell repertoires in COVID-19. TCRdb's table, derived via immunoSEQ multiplex PCR, lists solely in-frame clones and lacks some. Of around 93,000 clones listed, 75% to 85% are singletons. The TCR sequence derives from a woman older than 75 with acute or convalescent COVID-19. The sequenced sample consisted of peripheral blood. The chain has TRBV4-3 and TRBJ2-7; D remains unclear. The CDR3 sequence is CASSQEAVSYEQYF. In DNA form, the CDR3 reads TGCGCCAGCAGCCAAGAGGCAGTTTCCTACGAGCAGTACTTC.